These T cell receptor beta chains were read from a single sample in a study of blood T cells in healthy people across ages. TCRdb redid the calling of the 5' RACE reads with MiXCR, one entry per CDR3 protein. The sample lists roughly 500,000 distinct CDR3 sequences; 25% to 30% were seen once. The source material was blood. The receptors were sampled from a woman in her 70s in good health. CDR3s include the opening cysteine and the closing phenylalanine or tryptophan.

CASSNTGNYGYTF	TRBV5-5	13	TRBJ1-2
CACSQVYDTQYF	TRBV3-1	12	TRBJ2-3
CASSLRGANHEQFF	TRBV7-2	14	.
CASSYSTRRPGQGATDTQYF	TRBV6-5	20	TRBJ2-3
CASSHQRKEGYTF	TRBV6-5	13	TRBJ1-2
CASSLAGSPAETQYF	TRBV5-1	15	TRBJ2-5
CASSFGWNEQFF	TRBV7-2	12	TRBJ2-1
CSALGRAAAFF	TRBV20-1	11	TRBJ1-1
CASSLATGSAYEQYF	TRBV7-2	15	TRBJ2-7
CASTGTSGGREQFF	TRBV2	14	TRBJ2-1
CAGSPPGQNEKLFF	TRBV6-6	14	TRBJ1-4
CATSRVAAIYGYTF	TRBV15	14	TRBJ1-2
CASSLAGQGAKTQYF	TRBV12-3/TRBV12-4	15	TRBJ2-5
CASSAGQGEVKLFF	TRBV9	14	TRBJ1-4
CASSLMKGQETQYF	TRBV7-2	14	TRBJ2-5
CASKAVAGEETQYF	TRBV13	14	TRBJ2-5
CASSVDMTTKNIQYF	TRBV9	15	TRBJ2-4
CSAGGRVSYEQYF	TRBV29-1	13	TRBJ2-7
CASSPRQFETQYF	TRBV18	13	.
CASSSPDRGSKYEQFF	TRBV7-8	16	TRBJ2-1
CASSLGPGGGGNEQFF	TRBV7-2	16	.
CASSLLAGGPKDTQYF	TRBV25-1	16	TRBJ2-3
CASSLRQGTTNEKLFF	TRBV5-5	16	TRBJ1-4
CASSFGNRLNTEAFF	TRBV11-2	15	TRBJ1-1
CASSAPTPQGIVNQPQHF	TRBV6-1	18	TRBJ1-5
CASKPVSGGTINEQFF	TRBV7-2	16	TRBJ2-1
CASSLRGPPNEQFF	TRBV5-4	14	.
CSAATDYYNSPLHF	TRBV20-1	14	TRBJ1-6
CASSRRGGIQETQYF	TRBV7-2	15	TRBJ2-5
CASSQQGIGETQYF	TRBV7-8	14	TRBJ2-5
CASSLLGSEATNEKLFF	TRBV27	17	TRBJ1-4
CASSQGLDRPTDTQYF	TRBV7-2	16	TRBJ2-3
CAISESGLAGGYGGEQFF	TRBV10-3	18	TRBJ2-1
CASSQAPDGPRGYTF	TRBV3-1	15	TRBJ1-2
CASKTDSYEQYF	TRBV2	12	TRBJ2-7
CASSQDLTGRVRYF	TRBV3-1	14	TRBJ2-7
CASSSSGDEQYF	TRBV28	12	TRBJ2-7
CASSYGLAGAETQYF	TRBV6-2/TRBV6-3	15	TRBJ2-5
CATQGQRAGDNEQFF	TRBV6-1	15	TRBJ2-1
CAISVSADRGSEQYF	TRBV10-3	15	TRBJ2-7
CASSPGLYTDTQYF	TRBV4-2	14	TRBJ2-3
CASSLATSGSWNEQFF	TRBV7-2	16	.
CASSPSRDPPFDF	TRBV7-3	13	TRBJ2-5
CASSNDWRTTGNEKLVF	TRBV21-1	17	TRBJ1-4
CASSQGQILAKNIQYF	TRBV11-2	16	TRBJ2-4
CASRLAGGYSEQFF	TRBV12-3/TRBV12-4	14	TRBJ2-1
CASSQDPSYTEAFF	TRBV4-1	14	TRBJ1-1
CSARGSWETGELFF	TRBV20-1	14	TRBJ2-2
CASSLVPQNTEAFF	TRBV5-1	14	TRBJ1-1
CASSLTAGAGANVLTF	TRBV7-3	16	TRBJ2-6
CASSRTSGASTDTQYF	TRBV6-1	16	TRBJ2-3
CASIPGMGTEAFF	TRBV6-1	13	TRBJ1-1
CSVASSTGYGLGETQYF	TRBV29-1	17	TRBJ2-5
CASNGRVPGANVLTF	TRBV2	15	TRBJ2-6
CASRGRQKLFF	TRBV12-3/TRBV12-4	11	TRBJ1-4
CASSQDRTAKNIQYF	TRBV4-3	15	TRBJ2-4